These 31 T cell receptor beta chains originate from one sample sequenced in a study of blood T cell repertoires in COVID-19. Some clones are missing from TCRdb's copy, which holds only in-frame ones; the method was immunoSEQ multiplex PCR. Of 200,000 to 300,000 clones listed, more than 75% are singletons. Source material: peripheral blood. These TCRs come from a woman aged 40-49 years who had recovered from COVID-19.

The chain uses TRBV5-1 and TRBJ1-2; 8 positions agree with TRBD1. The trim removed 4 bases at V and 7 bases at J, leaving 15 bases unmatched. Germline CDR1 and CDR2: SGHRS and YFSETQ. The CDR3 covers 16 residues. The CDR3 DNA is TGCGCCAGCAGCCCTGGGCCAATCGGGACAGGTGGTGGCTACACCTTC. It translates to CASSPGPIGTGGGYTF.

This chain uses TRBV29-1 with TRBJ2-7; 12 bases are shared with TRBD2. The CDR3 contains 15 residues. Germline V lookup: CDR1 SQVTM, CDR2 ANQGSEA. V gave up 5 bases and J gave up 1 base; unmatched junction bases: 6. Written as DNA, the CDR3 is TGCAGCGTTCCGGGACTAGCGGGCGGGTCCTACGAGCAGTACGTC. Amino acids: CSVPGLAGGSYEQYV.

The chain uses TRBV14 and TRBJ1-1; TRBD1 is a possible D gene (6 bases). The CDR3 covers 13 residues. The germline CDR1 and CDR2 sequences are SGHDN and FVKESK. Between the trimmed V and J ends, which lost 8 bases and 4 bases, there was a span of 14 bases. The CDR3 loop reads CASSQGLGTEAFF. For the CDR3, the DNA is TGTGCCAGCTCCCAGGGGTTGGGCACTGAAGCTTTCTTT. The whole variable domain, filled in from reference TRBV14 and TRBJ1-1, reads EAGVTQFPSHSVIEKGQTVTLRCDPISGHDNLYWYRRVMGKEIKFLLHFVKESKQDESGMPNNRFLAERTGGTYSTLKVQPAELEDSGVYFCASSQGLGTEAFFGQGTRLTVV.

J is TRBJ1-2 and V is TRBV18; maybe TRBD1 (5 bases). The V gene's germline CDR1 is KGHSH and CDR2 LQKENI. Trimming cost V 1 base and J 0 bases, with 18 bases left between them. This CDR3 is built from 18 residues. The CDR3 DNA follows: TGTGCCAGCTCACCACGGGGTCCCGGGCAGGGCCCTAACTATGGCTACACCTTC. Translated, it gives CASSPRGPGQGPNYGYTF.

The J gene is TRBJ2-2, the V gene TRBV11-2, with TRBD1 identical over 9 bases. This CDR3 comprises 16 residues. With 5 bases clipped from V and 4 bases from J, the junction kept 8 bases outside the gene matches. From germline, CDR1 is SGHAT and CDR2 FQNNGV. In DNA form, the CDR3 reads TGTGCCAGCAGCCGCCGACAGGGGGAGAGCACCGGGGAGCTGTTTTTT. This codes for CASSRRQGESTGELFF.

The chain links TRBV7-9 to TRBJ2-3; TRBD1 is a possible D gene (6 bases). The CDR3 totals 16 residues. The V gene lost 1 base and the J gene lost 1 base, with 12 bases spanning the gap. Germline V gives CDR1 SEHNR, CDR2 FQNEAQ (reference sequence). CDR3 in amino acids: CASSLDQGLRTDTQYF. Written as DNA, the CDR3 is TGTGCCAGCAGCTTAGACCAGGGGTTACGCACAGATACGCAGTATTTT.

The chain carries TRBV11-2 and TRBJ2-5; TRBD1 matches 10 bases. V lost 3 bases to trimming and J lost 4 bases; unmatched junction nucleotides: 8. Germline V gene data show CDR1 as SGHAT and CDR2 as FQNNGV. CDR3 length equals 16 residues. CDR3 sequence reads: CASSLGTGVPRETQYF. The CDR3 region has the DNA TGTGCCAGCAGCTTGGGGACAGGGGTCCCCCGAGAGACCCAGTACTTC.

A remark on this clone: One end of the junction fails to match germline, which may point to a read error. The rearrangement links TRBV27 to TRBJ2-3, with D maybe TRBD2 (5 bases). This CDR3 comprises 16 residues. Germline CDR1 is MNHEY and CDR2 is SMNVEV (reference sequence). As DNA, the CDR3 is TGTGCCAGCAGTTTATCTCACGCGGCAGGAATAAGATCAGAGGGTTTT. Protein sequence: CASSLSHAAGIRSEGF.

V usage is TRBV6-5 and J usage is TRBJ2-7, with 8 bases fitting TRBD2. The length of the CDR3 is 15 residues. After removal of 6 bases from V and 2 bases from J, the junction contained 9 bases not matched to a gene. Germline CDR1 and CDR2: MNHEY and SVGAGI. CDR3 nucleotides: TGTGCCAGCAGGCCCGGGGGGGGTAGGACCTACGAGCAGTACGTC. Amino acids: CASRPGGGRTYEQYV.

This chain links TRBV12-5 with TRBJ2-7; D gene unclear. Trimming shortened V by 1 base and J by 3 bases, and 10 bases separated the two germline ends. CDR1 and CDR2 from the germline V gene are LGHNT and FRNRAP. This CDR3 region has 14 residues. CDR3 DNA: TGTGCTAGTGGTTTGGGGCCCCCCAACTACGAGCAGTACGTC. Translating it yields CASGLGPPNYEQYV.

This chain connects TRBV6-1 to TRBJ2-5; 7 bases match TRBD1. Trimming removed 2 bases from V and 5 bases from J; junction bases left unmatched: 11. Germline V gene data show CDR1 as MNHNS and CDR2 as SASEGT. The CDR3 covers 16 residues. Written as DNA, the CDR3 is TGTGCCAGCAGTGAAAGGGGCAGGGGGAATGGGGAGACCCAGTACTTC. This translates into CASSERGRGNGETQYF.

V gene TRBV6-2 or TRBV6-3 combines with J gene TRBJ2-7; TRBD2 aligns across 15 bases. With 4 bases clipped from V and 0 bases from J, the junction kept 4 bases outside the gene matches. Germline V gene data show CDR1 as MNHEY and CDR2 as SVGEGT. This CDR3 comprises 17 residues. Here the CDR3 DNA reads TGTGCCAGCAGTTGGGGACTAGCGGGAGGCCGCTCCTACGAGCAGTACGTC. Translation gives CASSWGLAGGRSYEQYV.

This rearrangement joins TRBV14 to TRBJ2-4; 9 positions agree with TRBD2. J lost 3 bases, V lost 1 base, and 7 bases had no gene match. The CDR3 has 17 amino acids. Germline CDR1 reads SGHDN; CDR2 reads FVKESK. This CDR3 reads CASSQGSSGNGKNIQYF. In DNA form, the CDR3 reads TGTGCCAGCAGCCAAGGGTCTAGCGGGAATGGCAAAAACATTCAGTACTTC. The full variable domain, rest sourced from reference TRBV14 and TRBJ2-4, is EAGVTQFPSHSVIEKGQTVTLRCDPISGHDNLYWYRRVMGKEIKFLLHFVKESKQDESGMPNNRFLAERTGGTYSTLKVQPAELEDSGVYFCASSQGSSGNGKNIQYFGAGTRLSVL.

Remarks on this clone: The same CDR3 also results from other DNA sequences found in this sample. The chain uses TRBV10-3 and TRBJ2-3, with a weak D call TRBD1 (6 bases). The CDR3 length is 14 residues. Germline values: CDR1 ENHRY, CDR2 SYGVKD. The V end lost 3 bases, the J end lost 1 base, and 8 bases lay between the germline ends. The CDR3 loop reads CAISEGGGTDTQYF. CDR3 in DNA: TGTGCCATCAGTGAAGGGGGAGGCACAGATACGCAGTATTTT.

The CDR3 coding sequence is TGTGCCAGCAGCCCGGCCTACGAGCAGTACTTC. The encoded protein is CASSPAYEQYF. The chain combines TRBV6-5 with TRBJ2-7; D ambiguous. This CDR3 spans 11 amino acids. CDR1 MNHEY and CDR2 SVGAGI come from the germline V gene. Trimming took 6 bases from V and 2 from J, leaving 5 bases between them.

The genes are TRBV27 and TRBJ1-2; D is perhaps TRBD1 (5 bases). The germline V gene encodes CDR1 MNHEY and CDR2 SMNVEV (reference sequence). CDR3 size: 20 residues. The V end lost 5 bases, the J end lost 2 bases, and 30 bases lay between the germline ends. DNA of the CDR3: TGTGCCAGCAGTCCCCAGACAGAGGCGACCGGAAAAAGGGCAAACTATGGCTACACCTTC. Protein sequence: CASSPQTEATGKRANYGYTF.

The rearrangement joins TRBV28 to TRBJ2-2; 9 bases are shared with TRBD1. V dropped 7 bases and J dropped 2; count of bases not matched to a gene: 5. CDR3 size: 15 residues. Germline lookup yields CDR1 MDHEN and CDR2 SYDVKM. The CDR3 is CASTPTGGNTGELFF. The CDR3 nucleotides are TGTGCCAGCACCCCGACAGGGGGAAACACCGGGGAGCTGTTTTTT.

The chain combines TRBV19 with TRBJ1-2, with TRBD1 matching over 7 bases. V was pared by 7 bases and J by 2 bases, with 13 bases of the junction left unmatched. The germline CDR1 and CDR2 sequences are LNHDA and SQIVND (reference sequence). The CDR3 has 16 amino acids. CDR3 sequence: CASNLRPGGINYGYTF. The CDR3 DNA is TGTGCCAGTAACCTACGACCAGGGGGTATCAACTATGGCTACACCTTC.

The chain couples TRBV6-4 to TRBJ1-2; 8 bases match TRBD1. CDR3 length: 14 amino acids. V gave up 6 bases and J gave up 0 bases; unmatched junction bases: 3. Germline V gives CDR1 MRHNA, CDR2 SNTAGT. The CDR3 coding sequence is TGTGCCAGCAGAGGGACAGGACCTAACTATGGCTACACCTTC. It translates to CASRGTGPNYGYTF.

The rearrangement joins TRBV10-2 to TRBJ2-3; TRBD2 agrees at 8 bases. The CDR3 consists of 15 residues. Trimming took 0 bases from V and 6 from J; bases not matched to a gene: 5. CDR1 and CDR2 from the germline V gene are WSHSY and SAAADI. The CDR3, as DNA: TGCGCCAGCAGTGAGTCGACGCCGGGAGGGGATACGCAGTATTTT. The encoded protein is CASSESTPGGDTQYF.

The V gene is TRBV11-3, the J gene TRBJ2-3, with TRBD2 as a possible D gene (5 bases). V was pared by 5 bases and J by 6 bases, with 9 bases between. The CDR3 extends over 12 amino acids. The V gene's germline CDR1 is SGHNT and CDR2 YENEEA. The CDR3 here is CASSTTGDTQYF. CDR3 DNA: TGTGCCAGCAGCACAACGGGGGATACGCAGTATTTT.

The rearrangement links TRBV7-3 to TRBJ2-5; D is ambiguous. V lost 2 bases to trimming and J lost 4 bases, with 14 bases between them. The CDR3 is 15 amino acids. CDR1 is SGHTA, CDR2 FQGTGA, per germline. CDR3: CASSLGGGTSETQYF. CDR3 nucleotides: TGTGCCAGCAGCTTAGGCGGCGGTACGTCAGAGACCCAGTACTTC.

This chain joins TRBV5-4 and TRBJ1-2; TRBD1 might be the D (6 bases). The ends were cut back, 4 bases at V and 4 bases at J, with 17 bases in the middle. The V gene's germline CDR1 is SGHNT and CDR2 YYREEE (reference sequence). The CDR3 loop spans 15 amino acids. The CDR3 region is CASSQSQGSVYGYTF. The CDR3 nucleotides are TGTGCCAGCAGCCAGTCACAGGGATCGGTCTATGGCTACACCTTC.

The rearrangement links TRBV27 to TRBJ2-3, with 9 nucleotides matching TRBD2. The germline CDR1 and CDR2 sequences are MNHEY and SMNVEV (reference sequence). The junction had 5 bases not matched to a gene; V was cut back by 5 bases and J by 5 bases. This CDR3 has 14 residues. The CDR3 loop reads CASSPSGKGDTQYF. In DNA, the CDR3 is TGTGCCAGCAGTCCTAGCGGGAAGGGAGATACGCAGTATTTT.

This clone was observed a single time. The chain recombines TRBV5-8 with TRBJ2-3; a possible D gene is TRBD2 (5 bases). The germline gives CDR1 SGHTS, CDR2 YDEGEE. This CDR3 has 14 residues. The V end lost 0 bases, the J end lost 6 bases, and 11 bases lay between the germline ends. The CDR3 sequence: CASSLGPPGDTQYF. The CDR3 DNA sequence: TGTGCCAGCAGCTTGGGCCCCCCGGGGGATACGCAGTATTTT.

In this sample, this clone turned up once. The rearrangement links TRBV5-8 to TRBJ1-2, with 7 positions matching TRBD1. This CDR3 is 14 amino acids long. Trimming removed 4 bases from V and 4 bases from J; junction bases left unmatched: 7. Per germline, CDR1 SGHTS and CDR2 YDEGEE. The CDR3 DNA reads as TGTGCCAGCAGCCCGGACAGGACGAGCTATGGCTACACCTTC. It encodes CASSPDRTSYGYTF.

In regard to this clone: Other DNA sequences in the same sample also yield this CDR3. The chain carries TRBV9 and TRBJ2-5; possibly TRBD2 for D (6 bases). CDR1 and CDR2 from the germline V gene are SGDLS and YYNGEE. Trimming cost V 0 bases and J 3 bases, with 9 bases left between them. The CDR3 covers 14 residues. The CDR3 loop is CASSVGVAEETQYF. In DNA form, the CDR3 reads TGTGCCAGCAGCGTAGGAGTAGCGGAAGAGACCCAGTACTTC.

The chain is built from TRBV6-2 or TRBV6-3 and TRBJ1-1; TRBD1 might be the D (5 bases). CDR3 length: 15 residues. The V gene's germline CDR1 is MNHEY and CDR2 SVGEGT. Between the trimmed V and J ends, which lost 6 bases and 1 base, there was a span of 15 bases. CDR3 region: CASSPGGVPNTEAFF. The DNA of the CDR3 is TGTGCCAGCAGCCCCGGGGGGGTTCCGAACACTGAAGCTTTCTTT.

The chain employs TRBV24-1 and TRBJ2-2; 7 positions match TRBD1. V lost 4 bases and J lost 10; bases outside the gene matches: 14. Germline V gene lookup returns CDR1 KGHDR and CDR2 SFDVKD. The CDR3 consists of 16 residues. The CDR3 bases are TGTGCCACCAGTGACCGCACAGGGGTTGGGAGTGCGGAGCTGTTTTTT. This gives the protein CATSDRTGVGSAELFF.

This clone has only one observation. The rearrangement uses TRBV5-4 and TRBJ2-5; D unclear. The CDR3 length is 12 residues. V was trimmed by 4 bases and J by 10 bases, leaving 14 bases between them. Germline-derived CDR1 and CDR2 are SGHNT and YYREEE (reference sequence). For the CDR3, the DNA is TGTGCCAGCAGCGTTCCCGATGGCGGCCAGTACTTC. Amino acid sequence: CASSVPDGGQYF.

The V and J genes are TRBV19 and TRBJ2-1, with 7 bases identical to TRBD2. There are 17 residues in the CDR3. J lost 8 bases, V lost 4 bases, and 17 bases had no gene match. Germline CDR1 is LNHDA and CDR2 is SQIVND (reference sequence). The CDR3: CASSRPPGRESVHEQFF. CDR3 DNA sequence: TGTGCCAGTAGTAGGCCCCCCGGGCGGGAGAGCGTCCATGAGCAGTTCTTC.